These 30 T cell receptor beta chains originate from one sample sequenced in a study of blood T cell repertoires in COVID-19 (dated by TCRdb to 2019 to 2021). Library creation used the immunoSEQ multiplex PCR assay. Sourced from immuneACCESS, this table was stored by TCRdb with only in-frame sequences that have V and J called. A share of the clones is absent; for the studies checked, an unresolved V gene accounts for under half, and the remainder has no known explanation. The sample yields 95,000 to 150,000 clones; about four fifths were counted once. Roughly 3.9% of the sample lies in the top ten. The sequencing input was PBMCs or T cells enriched from blood (not recorded which). The source of these receptors is a woman in her thirties who had recovered from COVID-19.

This clone occurred once. J is TRBJ2-3 and V is TRBV7-8; 9 bases agree with TRBD2. Germline values: CDR1 SGHVS, CDR2 FQNEAQ. The J segment lost 3 bases and the V segment lost 3 bases, leaving 10 bases of the junction unmatched. The CDR3 is 17 amino acids. This CDR3 is CASSFLAGGRRTDTQYF. The CDR3 region has the DNA TGTGCCAGCAGCTTTTTGGCGGGAGGGCGGAGGACAGATACGCAGTATTTT.

The chain uses TRBV6-2 or TRBV6-3 and TRBJ2-5; D is undetermined. The CDR3 covers 13 residues. CDR1 is MNHEY, CDR2 SVGEGT, per germline. Trimming took off 0 bases at V and 10 bases at J, with 12 bases between the two ends. The CDR3 DNA sequence: TGTGCCAGCAGTTACTCAACTGGAAGAGGCCAGTACTTC. It is translated as CASSYSTGRGQYF.

J is TRBJ1-4 and V is TRBV30; maybe TRBD1 (6 bases). Trimming left V 2 bases short and J 8 bases short, with 18 bases between. The CDR3 consists of 15 residues. The germline V gene has CDR1 GTSNPN and CDR2 SVGIG (reference sequence). The CDR3 sequence: CAWSLVQGLDEKLFF. CDR3 coding DNA: TGTGCCTGGAGTCTGGTACAGGGTCTTGACGAAAAACTGTTTTTT.

With regard to this clone: Other DNA variants within this sample encode the same CDR3. J is TRBJ1-4 and V is TRBV30; TRBD1 aligns across 8 bases. The CDR3 extends over 13 amino acids. The germline V gene encodes CDR1 GTSNPN and CDR2 SVGIG (reference sequence). J gave up 4 bases and V 3 bases, and 1 base lay outside the gene matches. The CDR3 region is CAWSGQGNEKLFF. For the CDR3, the DNA is TGTGCCTGGAGCGGACAGGGTAATGAAAAACTGTTTTTT.

The chain is built from TRBV7-2 and TRBJ1-5; 8 nucleotides line up with TRBD1. The V and J ends lost 5 bases and 2 bases, in that order; junction bases with no gene match: 5. The CDR3 extends over 15 amino acids. CDR1 is SGHTA and CDR2 is FQGNSA in the germline V gene. The chain's CDR3 is CASSAVGQGNQPQHF. CDR3 DNA sequence: TGTGCCAGCAGCGCCGTGGGACAGGGCAATCAGCCCCAGCATTTT.

The gene calls are TRBV12-3 or TRBV12-4 and TRBJ2-1; D remains ambiguous. This CDR3 has 11 residues. Trimming removed 2 bases from V and 8 bases from J, with 4 bases in between. The chain's CDR3 is CASSLFDEQFF. DNA of the CDR3: TGTGCCAGCAGTTTATTCGATGAGCAGTTCTTC.

The chain recombines TRBV7-3 with TRBJ2-1, with TRBD2 matching over 8 bases. After removal of 5 bases from V and 9 bases from J, the junction contained 12 bases not matched to a gene. The CDR3 length is 15 residues. CDR1 is SGHTA, CDR2 FQGTGA, per germline. In nucleotides, the CDR3 is TGTGCCAGCAGCAAAACTTTAGGACTAGCCGCTGAGCAGTTCTTC. It specifies CASSKTLGLAAEQFF.

The CDR3 region has the DNA TGTGCCAGCAGCCCCATACTGGGGCATAGGAGCGAGCAGTACTTC. It yields the protein CASSPILGHRSEQYF. The chain carries TRBV6-5 and TRBJ2-7; D is possibly TRBD1 (5 bases). The CDR3 consists of 15 residues. Trimming removed 6 bases from V and 6 bases from J, with 21 bases in between. Germline-derived CDR1 and CDR2 are MNHEY and SVGAGI.

The rearrangement uses TRBV28 and TRBJ2-7, with 7 bases lining up with TRBD2. The V and J ends lost 6 bases and 0 bases, in that order; junction bases with no gene match: 8. Germline-derived CDR1 and CDR2 are MDHEN and SYDVKM. The CDR3 is made up of 15 amino acids. The CDR3 spells CASRPLLAGSYEQYF. The CDR3 DNA is TGTGCCAGCAGGCCCCTTTTAGCGGGCTCCTACGAGCAGTACTTC.

The V and J genes are TRBV10-3 and TRBJ1-2; 8 nucleotides agree with TRBD1. After removal of 4 bases from V and 3 bases from J, the junction contained 7 bases not matched to a gene. The germline V gene has CDR1 ENHRY and CDR2 SYGVKD. The CDR3 covers 15 residues. The CDR3 DNA reads TGTGCCATCAGTGCACCGGGACAGGCGGACTATGGCTACACCTTC. Protein sequence: CAISAPGQADYGYTF.

The chain carries TRBV28 and TRBJ2-1, with D tentatively TRBD2 (6 bases). Trimming stripped 6 bases from V and 9 bases from J, with 18 bases between. The germline CDR1 and CDR2 sequences are MDHEN and SYDVKM. This CDR3 region has 14 residues. The CDR3 sequence is CASRPRFREIEQFF. In DNA form, the CDR3 reads TGTGCCAGCAGACCCAGATTCCGGGAGATTGAGCAGTTCTTC.

This clone was detected a few times. This chain joins TRBV3-1 (or the pseudogene TRBV3-2) and TRBJ2-2; unclear D gene. The germline CDR1 and CDR2 sequences are LGHDT and YNNKEL (reference sequence). The CDR3 runs to 15 residues. Trimming left V 4 bases short and J 1 base short, with 10 bases between. The CDR3 loop reads CASSPRDWNTGELFF. The CDR3 nucleotides are TGTGCCAGCAGCCCCAGAGACTGGAACACCGGGGAGCTGTTTTTT.

The chain recombines TRBV18 with TRBJ2-7; TRBD2 might be the D (6 bases). CDR1 is KGHSH, CDR2 LQKENI, per germline. The V gene lost 1 base and the J gene lost 7 bases, with 8 bases spanning the gap. The CDR3 totals 12 residues. The CDR3 spells CASSPRRDEQYF. CDR3 nucleotide sequence: TGTGCCAGCTCACCACGGAGGGATGAGCAGTACTTC.

The chain is built from TRBV7-9 and TRBJ2-5; D may be TRBD1 (6 bases). Germline loops: CDR1 SEHNR, CDR2 FQNEAQ (reference sequence). Trimming left V 5 bases short and J 2 bases short, with 18 bases between. This CDR3 comprises 16 residues. This chain's CDR3 is CASSPGLGTPQETQYF. The CDR3, as DNA: TGTGCCAGCAGCCCGGGTCTTGGGACACCTCAAGAGACCCAGTACTTC. Combining the CDR3 with reference TRBV7-9 and TRBJ2-5 gives the whole variable domain DTGVSQNPRHKITKRGQNVTFRCDPISEHNRLYWYRQTLGQGPEFLTYFQNEAQLEKSRLLSDRFSAERPKGSFSTLEIQRTEQGDSAMYLCASSPGLGTPQETQYFGPGTRLLVL.

The V and J genes are TRBV4-1 and TRBJ2-7, with 7 bases lining up with TRBD2. This CDR3 has 16 amino acids. With 0 bases clipped from V and 7 bases from J, the junction kept 12 bases outside the gene matches. CDR1 MGHRA and CDR2 YSYEKL come from the germline V gene. CDR3: CASSQDGGGAAWEQYF. CDR3 in DNA: TGCGCCAGCAGCCAAGATGGGGGAGGGGCGGCTTGGGAGCAGTACTTC.

The CDR3 DNA sequence: TGTGCCAGCAGCTTAGATGGCACTCGGGAAACACCCCTCCACTTT. The encoded protein is CASSLDGTRETPLHF. The J gene is TRBJ1-6, the V gene TRBV7-9; D ambiguous. The CDR3 sequence is 15 residues long. V was pared by 1 base and J by 11 bases, with 15 bases between. Germline V gene lookup returns CDR1 SEHNR and CDR2 FQNEAQ (reference sequence).

The chain couples TRBV7-6 to TRBJ2-5; 7 bases align to TRBD2. The CDR3 runs 16 residues. The ends lost 4 bases at V and 0 bases at J; junction bases unmatched: 8. CDR1 and CDR2 from the germline V gene are SGHVS and FNYEAQ. In nucleotides, the CDR3 is TGTGCCAGCAGCTCCCCCGTAGCGGGTTACCAAGAGACCCAGTACTTC. It specifies CASSSPVAGYQETQYF.

This chain joins TRBV4-2 and TRBJ2-3; no firm D call. The CDR3 extends over 16 amino acids. V was trimmed by 4 bases and J by 2 bases, leaving 16 bases between them. Looked up from germline, CDR1 is LGHNA and CDR2 is YNFKEQ. CDR3 protein: CASSPRHGAFTDTQYF. In nucleotides, the CDR3 is TGTGCCAGCAGCCCCCGACACGGCGCCTTCACAGATACGCAGTATTTT.

The V gene is TRBV18, the J gene TRBJ1-2; D is unresolved. Germline values: CDR1 KGHSH, CDR2 LQKENI. The V and J ends lost 3 bases and 0 bases respectively, with 11 bases between them. The CDR3 consists of 15 residues. In nucleotides, the CDR3 is TGTGCCAGCTCACCCTCCGGGAGTTCTAACTATGGCTACACCTTC. Its translation: CASSPSGSSNYGYTF. The variable domain in full, completed from reference TRBV18 and TRBJ1-2, reads NAGVMQNPRHLVRRRGQEARLRCSPMKGHSHVYWYRQLPEEGLKFMVYLQKENIIDESGMPKERFSAEFPKEGPSILRIQQVVRGDSAAYFCASSPSGSSNYGYTFGSGTRLTVV.

J is TRBJ2-3 and V is TRBV15; D gene uncertain. CDR3 length: 15 amino acids. Germline V lookup: CDR1 LNHNV, CDR2 YYDKDF (reference sequence). Trimming shortened V by 1 base and J by 6 bases, and 14 bases separated the two germline ends. The CDR3 loop is CATSRGGATTDTQYF. For the CDR3, the DNA is TGTGCCACCAGCAGAGGAGGAGCGACCACGGATACGCAGTATTTT.

This sequence joins TRBV2 and TRBJ1-6, with 10 bases that match TRBD1. J lost 6 bases, V lost 1 base, and 3 bases had no gene match. The germline gives CDR1 SNHLY, CDR2 FYNNEI. The CDR3 consists of 16 residues. CDR3 in DNA: TGTGCCAGCAGTGAAGGGGACAGGGGAGGTAATTCACCCCTCCACTTT. Translated: CASSEGDRGGNSPLHF.

The rearrangement links TRBV24-1 to TRBJ2-2; 9 positions match TRBD2. The CDR3 length is 19 residues. The trim removed 5 bases at V and 0 bases at J, leaving 12 bases unmatched. Germline loops: CDR1 KGHDR, CDR2 SFDVKD. CDR3: CATSVRGSGSGANTGELFF. CDR3 coding DNA: TGTGCCACCAGTGTGAGGGGTAGCGGGAGCGGAGCGAACACCGGGGAGCTGTTTTTT.

The V and J genes are TRBV6-2 or TRBV6-3 and TRBJ2-1, with TRBD2 matching over 13 bases. Germline trimming cut 6 bases from V and 10 bases from J; bases unmatched to any gene: 12. Per germline, CDR1 MNHEY and CDR2 SVGEGT. The CDR3 spans 16 residues. CDR3 sequence reads: CASSPWKTSGRSEQFF. Here the CDR3 DNA reads TGTGCCAGCAGCCCTTGGAAGACTAGCGGGAGGAGCGAGCAGTTCTTC.

For this clone: The sample carries other DNA sequences with the same CDR3. The chain uses TRBV10-3 and TRBJ1-1; D is undetermined. There are 15 residues in the CDR3. Looked up from germline, CDR1 is ENHRY and CDR2 is SYGVKD. The germline V and J ends were trimmed by 0 bases and 0 bases, with 8 bases remaining between them. CDR3 nucleotides: TGTGCCATCAGTGAGTCGCAGGACTTGAACACTGAAGCTTTCTTT. It translates to CAISESQDLNTEAFF.

The chain links TRBV30 to TRBJ2-7, with 10 positions matching TRBD2. Germline CDR1 reads GTSNPN; CDR2 reads SVGIG (reference sequence). The CDR3 runs to 14 residues. Trimming removed 2 bases from V and 6 bases from J; junction bases left unmatched: 7. CDR3 nucleotide sequence: TGTGCCTGGAGTATAGGGACTAGCGTAGGCGAGCAGTACTTC. Translating it yields CAWSIGTSVGEQYF.

The gene calls are TRBV24-1 and TRBJ2-6; no definite D call. With 8 bases removed from V and 6 bases from J, the gap between germline ends came to 10 bases. Germline CDR1 is KGHDR and CDR2 is SFDVKD. This CDR3 spans 13 amino acids. This CDR3 is CATTTVSANVLTF. DNA of the CDR3: TGTGCCACCACAACAGTCTCGGCCAACGTCCTGACTTTC.

The gene calls are TRBV6-2 or TRBV6-3 and TRBJ2-7, with D possibly TRBD2 on 6 matching bases. Trimming shortened V by 2 bases and J by 1 base, and 9 bases separated the two germline ends. The germline V gene has CDR1 MNHEY and CDR2 SVGEGT. The CDR3 is 14 amino acids. The CDR3 nucleotides are TGTGCCAGCAGTTACGGGACTTATTCCTACGAGCAGTACTTC. It translates to CASSYGTYSYEQYF.

In DNA form, the CDR3 reads TGTGCCAGCAGGCAAGCGGGAGGCGACTACGAGCAGTACTTC. Translating gives CASRQAGGDYEQYF. The chain uses TRBV11-2 and TRBJ2-7; 9 bases are a match to TRBD2. The CDR3 is made up of 14 amino acids. Germline CDR1 SGHAT, CDR2 FQNNGV. Germline trimming cut 6 bases from V and 3 bases from J; bases unmatched to any gene: 6.

The CDR3 nucleotides are TGTGCCAGCAGCCAAGGAGGCGGGATCAACACCGGGGAGCTGTTTTTT. Translating it yields CASSQGGGINTGELFF. The chain recombines TRBV3-1 (or the pseudogene TRBV3-2) with TRBJ2-2, with TRBD2 as a possible D gene (6 bases). V was clipped by 1 base and J by 2 bases, with 11 bases between them. Germline V gene data show CDR1 as LGHDT and CDR2 as YNNKEL (reference sequence). This CDR3 is built from 16 residues.

This clone occurred once. The chain combines TRBV29-1 with TRBJ2-7; 9 nucleotides align to TRBD1. The germline CDR1 and CDR2 sequences are SQVTM and ANQGSEA. This CDR3 region has 14 residues. V trimming: 5 bases; J trimming: 2 bases; junction bases outside the gene matches: 7. Here the CDR3 DNA reads TGCAGCGTTTTAACCGGGACAGGGACCTACGAGCAGTACTTC. Its protein product is CSVLTGTGTYEQYF.